The clone carrying this TCR beta chain has more than one count but fewer than ten. Its antigen is not identified. Researchers built TCR beta libraries using quantitative 5'-RACE with molecular barcodes. From the 5' RACE reads, TCRdb called clonotypes with MiXCR, one entry per CDR3 protein. The sample comprises some 800,000 distinct CDR3 sequences, 10% to 15% of which are singletons, and approximately 0.5% rests with the top ten. The CDR3 is 14 amino acids. The V gene end was trimmed by 3 bases and the J gene end by 4 bases; junction bases not matched to a gene: 5. In germline, CDR1 is LGHNT, CDR2 FRNRAP. This entry comes from a study of CD8 T cells in ankylosing spondylitis. Study observations and caveats: For ankylosing spondylitis blood, a TCR beta motif of several highly homologous variants appeared characteristic.

The chain joins TRBV12-5 to TRBJ1-1; 7 nucleotides match TRBD1. The TCR originated in a male donor with ankylosing spondylitis. Sequencing was done on a sample of blood, either unsorted or a sorted T cell fraction (not recorded which). The CDR3 DNA reads as TGTGCTAGTGGTTTAGGGGGCGAGGGCACTGAAGCTTTCTTT. It encodes CASGLGGEGTEAFF.